Shown below are 27 T cell receptor beta chains from a single sample sequenced in a study of T cells in Graves' hyperthyroidism and ophthalmopathy (dated 2019 in TCRdb). Library construction relied on multiplex PCR. Sequencing was performed on an Illumina HiSeq 2000. The TCR beta CDR3 regions were amplified from RNA transcripts. The first round of RT-PCR for the TCR CDR3 was performed with the HTBI primer set and the Qiagen OneStep RT-PCR kit. Starting from the raw public reads, TCRdb applied fastp trimming at Q25, assembled clones with MiXCR and retained in-frame beta chains. Rows merge per CDR3 protein into single entries with the most common DNA and genes. For this sample there are 300,000 to 450,000 distinct CDR3 sequences; about 14% appear just once. The ten largest make up about 18% of the sample. The sequenced material came from blood. These receptor sequences come from a woman younger than 45 with Graves' ophthalmopathy.

This clonotype was picked up many times. The chain combines TRBV27 with TRBJ1-2, with D maybe TRBD1 (5 bases). This CDR3 is 16 amino acids long. V was shortened by 5 bases and J by 2 bases, with 18 bases between the two germline ends. Germline V CDR1 and CDR2: MNHEY, SMNVEV (reference sequence). CDR3 DNA sequence: TGTGCCAGCAGTCACTATTCAGGCGGGGGGAACTATGGCTACACCTTC. Amino acids: CASSHYSGGGNYGYTF.

This clonotype was recorded at least ten times. This sequence joins TRBV7-2 and TRBJ1-1; D is unclear. Germline CDR1 SGHTA, CDR2 FQGNSA. CDR3 length: 18 residues. Trimming took off 0 bases at V and 6 bases at J, with 23 bases between the two ends. CDR3 DNA sequence: TGTGCCAGCAGCTTAGCCTCAGCCAGGTTTCCTACATACGCTGAAGCTTTCTTT. Residues: CASSLASARFPTYAEAFF.

This clonotype was counted at least ten times. The rearrangement uses TRBV6-1 and TRBJ2-7, with D possibly called TRBD1 or TRBD2 (6 bases each). CDR3 length equals 20 residues. V was clipped by 6 bases and J by 2 bases, with 32 bases between them. In germline, CDR1 is MNHNS, CDR2 SASEGT. In nucleotides, the CDR3 is TGTGCCAGCAGGCCAACCTCCCTTTTTCTTGGGAGGACAGTGACCTACGAGCAGTACTTC. It encodes CASRPTSLFLGRTVTYEQYF.

This chain links TRBV5-4 with TRBJ2-5, with TRBD2 matching 7 bases. The trim removed 2 bases at V and 5 bases at J, leaving 9 bases unmatched. CDR3 length equals 15 residues. Per germline, CDR1 SGHNT and CDR2 YYREEE (reference sequence). The CDR3 nucleotides are TGTGCCAGCAGCTTACAGAGGATGGGAGGGGAGACCCAGTACTTC. This gives the protein CASSLQRMGGETQYF.

The rearrangement links TRBV6-1 to TRBJ2-7, with D perhaps matching TRBD2 (6 bases). There are 20 residues in the CDR3. V gave up 1 base and J gave up 3 bases, with 28 bases separating them. Germline V gene lookup returns CDR1 MNHNS and CDR2 SASEGT. The CDR3 nucleotides read TGTGCCAGCAGTGAAGTCGTGGGGGAGGAGAGTAGGGCTTTTCTCTACGAGCAGTACTTC. Residues: CASSEVVGEESRAFLYEQYF.

In this sample, this clonotype turned up many times. The genes are TRBV27 and TRBJ1-1; the D gene is possibly TRBD1 (5 bases). The V end lost 6 bases, the J end lost 3 bases, and 20 bases lay between the germline ends. This CDR3 spans 16 amino acids. Germline CDR1 is MNHEY and CDR2 is SMNVEV (reference sequence). As DNA, the CDR3 is TGTGCCAGCAGCTTGGGGACGACAGTACGCCACACTGAAGCTTTCTTT. Its translation: CASSLGTTVRHTEAFF.

This clonotype was observed many times. V usage is TRBV7-8 and J usage is TRBJ1-1; weak D call: TRBD1 (5 bases). The V end was cut by 7 bases, the J end by 4 bases, with 16 bases between. Germline V gives CDR1 SGHVS, CDR2 FQNEAQ. This CDR3 comprises 14 residues. The CDR3 DNA is TGTGCCAGCACCCTTAGGCCCGGGGGCACTGAAGCTTTCTTT. It specifies CASTLRPGGTEAFF.

As to this clonotype: One base away lies a much larger clone, so this may be a sequencing read error. The chain employs TRBV7-2 and TRBJ2-2, with D perhaps matching TRBD2 (5 bases). Germline-derived CDR1 and CDR2 are SGHTA and FQGNSA. CDR3 length equals 13 residues. The CDR3 sequence: CASRWPLSGELSF. The CDR3 DNA reads as TGTGCCAGCAGGTGGCCTTTATCCGGGGAGCTGTCTTTT.

This CDR3 reads CAISTTSGAQETQYF. The CDR3 nucleotides read TGTGCCATCAGCACGACTAGCGGCGCCCAAGAGACCCAGTACTTC. The V and J genes are TRBV10-3 and TRBJ2-5; 9 nucleotides align to TRBD2. Germline V gene data show CDR1 as ENHRY and CDR2 as SYGVKD. This CDR3 region has 15 residues. With V trimmed by 6 bases and J by 1 base, 6 bases remained unmatched.

There are a few counts of this clonotype. V usage is TRBV19 and J usage is TRBJ2-3; D ambiguous. Germline CDR1 LNHDA, CDR2 SQIVND (reference sequence). Trimming removed 3 bases from V and 11 bases from J, with 12 bases in between. The length of the CDR3 is 12 residues. The CDR3 region has the DNA TGTGCCAGTAGTATGGTGTCGGGTAGGCAGTATTTT. This gives the protein CASSMVSGRQYF.

This clonotype has a count of ten or more. V usage is TRBV7-2 and J usage is TRBJ1-4; D might be TRBD1 (6 bases). The germline V gene encodes CDR1 SGHTA and CDR2 FQGNSA. This CDR3 is built from 15 residues. Trimming cost V 6 bases and J 0 bases, with 11 bases left between them. CDR3 loop: CASREQGTTNEKLFF. The CDR3 bases are TGTGCCAGCAGAGAACAGGGAACAACTAATGAAAAACTGTTTTTT.

CDR3 nucleotide sequence: TGCGCCAGCAGTGAGCCTATTAGGGTGTCGCGCAATCAGCCCCAGCATTTT. Translation gives CASSEPIRVSRNQPQHF. This chain links TRBV10-2 with TRBJ1-5, with no clear D. From germline, CDR1 is WSHSY and CDR2 SAAADI. The CDR3 contains 17 residues. The ends were cut back, 2 bases at V and 2 bases at J, with 16 bases in the middle.

The table lists this clonotype with many counts. V usage is TRBV20-1 and J usage is TRBJ1-1; D call uncertain. This CDR3 is built from 12 residues. The V and J ends lost 6 bases and 6 bases respectively, with 14 bases between them. Germline CDR1 is DFQATT and CDR2 is SNEGSKA (reference sequence). The CDR3 sequence is CSAHPPTAEAFF. As DNA, the CDR3 is TGCAGTGCACATCCACCCACGGCTGAAGCTTTCTTT.

The chain joins TRBV25-1 to TRBJ2-3; tentatively, D is TRBD1 (5 bases). CDR3 length equals 18 residues. Trimming took 1 base from V and 4 from J, leaving 21 bases between them. CDR1 and CDR2 (germline): MGHDK, SYGVNS. The CDR3 nucleotides read TGTGCCAGCAGTGAATTAGGGTTCGGCGACAGACACGCAGATACGCAGTATTTT. Amino acids: CASSELGFGDRHADTQYF.

V usage is TRBV6-1 and J usage is TRBJ2-7; D could derive from TRBD1 or TRBD2 (5 bases each). The CDR3 spans 14 residues. In germline, CDR1 is MNHNS, CDR2 SASEGT. V lost 5 bases, J lost 3 bases, and 14 bases lay in between. The CDR3 nucleotides are TGTGCCAGCAGTACCGGGGCCTATAACTACGAGCAGTACTTC. Its translation: CASSTGAYNYEQYF.

This clonotype appeared many times. The chain carries TRBV7-9 and TRBJ1-5; the D is unclear. The CDR3 totals 13 residues. Germline V gene data show CDR1 as SEHNR and CDR2 as FQNEAQ (reference sequence). Trimming left V 4 bases short and J 3 bases short, with 7 bases between. The CDR3 protein is CASSWAHNQPQHF. Written as DNA, the CDR3 is TGTGCCAGCAGCTGGGCCCACAATCAGCCCCAGCATTTT.

The chain uses TRBV20-1 and TRBJ2-5; the D is unclear. The germline CDR1 and CDR2 sequences are DFQATT and SNEGSKA (reference sequence). Trimming took 3 bases from V and 5 from J, leaving 16 bases between them. The CDR3 has 14 residues. The CDR3 protein is CSASGPDFGETQYF. The CDR3 nucleotides read TGCAGTGCTAGTGGCCCCGATTTTGGTGAGACCCAGTACTTC.

This clonotype was picked up many times. The V call is TRBV18, the J call TRBJ1-5; possible D gene TRBD1, 5 bases. Germline-derived CDR1 and CDR2 are KGHSH and LQKENI. The CDR3 runs 13 residues. Between the trimmed V and J ends, which lost 3 bases and 5 bases, there was a span of 8 bases. CDR3 nucleotide sequence: TGTGCCAGCTCACCTGTAGGGGATCAGCCCCAGCATTTT. Translation gives CASSPVGDQPQHF.

This clonotype was observed many times. This sequence joins TRBV20-1 and TRBJ2-7; D gene unclear. Per the germline V gene, CDR1 is DFQATT and CDR2 is SNEGSKA (reference sequence). V shed 5 bases and J shed 5 bases, with 22 bases lying between them. The CDR3 spans 15 residues. The DNA of the CDR3 is TGCAGTGCTCGAGCCTCGGCCGCCCTCGGTAACGAGCAGTACTTC. Its protein is CSARASAALGNEQYF.

This clonotype was recorded at least ten times. J is TRBJ2-1 and V is TRBV6-1, with 14 positions matching TRBD2. This CDR3 has 14 residues. Unmatched junction bases numbered 6, after V lost 9 bases and J lost 8 bases. Germline CDR1 and CDR2: MNHNS and SASEGT. CDR3 coding DNA: TGTGCCAGTCGCGGGACTAGCGGGGGAGATGAGCAGTTCTTC. This translates into CASRGTSGGDEQFF.

Many counts were recorded for this clonotype. The V and J genes are TRBV11-3 and TRBJ2-7, with unresolved D. Per germline, CDR1 SGHNT and CDR2 YENEEA. V was clipped by 3 bases and J by 0 bases, with 12 bases between them. CDR3 length equals 15 residues. Here the CDR3 reads CASSFQLTNSYEQYF. CDR3 bases: TGTGCCAGCAGCTTTCAACTGACCAACTCCTACGAGCAGTACTTC.

CDR3 nucleotides: TGCAGCGTTGTACAGGGGGCCTGGGAGACCCAGTACTTC. It yields the protein CSVVQGAWETQYF. This sequence joins TRBV29-1 and TRBJ2-5; 9 nucleotides line up with TRBD1. This CDR3 comprises 13 residues. Germline trimming cut 4 bases from V and 5 bases from J; bases unmatched to any gene: 5. Germline V lookup: CDR1 SQVTM, CDR2 ANQGSEA.

This clonotype was found many times. The chain links TRBV29-1 to TRBJ2-5; TRBD1 matches 8 bases. This CDR3 region has 15 residues. CDR1 and CDR2 from the germline V gene are SQVTM and ANQGSEA. V was pared by 4 bases and J by 4 bases, with 11 bases of the junction left unmatched. CDR3 loop: CSVAGGEGVGETQYF. CDR3 nucleotides: TGCAGCGTTGCAGGGGGCGAGGGGGTTGGAGAGACCCAGTACTTC.

The V gene is TRBV19, the J gene TRBJ1-5; D might be TRBD1 (5 bases). V lost 7 bases and J lost 6, with 13 bases in between. The CDR3 has 13 residues. Per the germline V gene, CDR1 is LNHDA and CDR2 is SQIVND (reference sequence). CDR3 amino acids: CASNKGLGQPQHF. The CDR3, as DNA: TGTGCCAGTAACAAGGGGCTCGGTCAGCCCCAGCATTTT.

This clonotype was seen many times. V usage is TRBV15 and J usage is TRBJ1-5; a possible D gene is TRBD1 (5 bases). This CDR3 contains 14 residues. V was clipped by 0 bases and J by 3 bases, with 6 bases between them. Per the germline V gene, CDR1 is LNHNV and CDR2 is YYDKDF (reference sequence). The CDR3 here is CATSREQDNQPQHF. CDR3 nucleotides: TGTGCCACCAGCAGAGAACAGGACAATCAGCCCCAGCATTTT.

The rearrangement links TRBV30 to TRBJ1-3; 8 bases align to TRBD1. V was clipped by 4 bases and J by 8 bases; unmatched bases: 7. Germline V CDR1 and CDR2: GTSNPN, SVGIG (reference sequence). The CDR3 runs to 13 residues. The CDR3 protein is CAWNTQGADTIYF. CDR3 bases: TGTGCCTGGAACACTCAGGGGGCGGACACCATATATTTT. Combining the CDR3 with reference TRBV30 and TRBJ1-3 gives the whole variable domain SQTIHQWPATLVQPVGSPLSLECTVEGTSNPNLYWYRQAAGRGLQLLFYSVGIGQISSEVPQNLSASRPQDRQFILSSKKLLLSDSGFYLCAWNTQGADTIYFGEGSWLTVV.

The chain is built from TRBV7-9 and TRBJ2-3; 7 nucleotides match TRBD1. From germline, CDR1 is SEHNR and CDR2 FQNEAQ (reference sequence). V trimming: 6 bases; J trimming: 0 bases; junction bases outside the gene matches: 9. The CDR3 consists of 16 residues. The CDR3 nucleotides read TGTGCCAGCAGGCCCTCGGGACAGATTAGCACAGATACGCAGTATTTT. Protein: CASRPSGQISTDTQYF.